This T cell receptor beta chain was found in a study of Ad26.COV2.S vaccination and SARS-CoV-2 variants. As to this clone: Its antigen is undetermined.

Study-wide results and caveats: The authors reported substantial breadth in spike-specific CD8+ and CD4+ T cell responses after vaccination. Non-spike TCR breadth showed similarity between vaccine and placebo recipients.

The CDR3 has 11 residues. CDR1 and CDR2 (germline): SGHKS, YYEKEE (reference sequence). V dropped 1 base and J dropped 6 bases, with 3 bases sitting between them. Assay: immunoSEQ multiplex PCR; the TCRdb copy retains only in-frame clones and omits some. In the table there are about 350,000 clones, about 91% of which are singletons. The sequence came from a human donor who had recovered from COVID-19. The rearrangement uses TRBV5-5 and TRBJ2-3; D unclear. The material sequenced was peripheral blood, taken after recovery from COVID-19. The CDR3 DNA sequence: TGTGCCAGCAGCTTGAGGGATACGCAGTATTTT. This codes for CASSLRDTQYF.